The T cell receptor (beta chain) under discussion was sequenced for a study of blood T cells in healthy people across ages. General study points: It was the long-lived donors that had more naive CD4+ cells and higher diversity than aged donors.

A single count supports this clonotype. The antigen remains unidentified. Alongside a J-beta primer mix, a sample-barcoded 5' primer served in a second PCR lasting about 7 to 11 cycles. Tagging of each cDNA molecule was performed by a template-switch adaptor with 12 random nucleotides. TCRdb ran MiXCR on the 5' RACE reads and lists one entry per CDR3 protein. The sample yields hundreds of thousands of distinct CDR3 sequences, more than 50% seen once. This CDR3 contains 18 residues. The V segment lost 2 bases and the J segment 13 bases; nucleotides outside the gene matches: 23. CDR1 SGHTA and CDR2 FQGTGA come from the germline V gene.

The V gene is TRBV7-3, the J gene TRBJ2-1, with 7 bases lining up with TRBD2. This clonotype was sampled from a man in his forties in good health. Sequenced: blood. The CDR3 DNA is TGTGCCAGCAGCTTACTAGGCCGGGGTGGGACTACTACTGAGACCCAGTTCTTC. The encoded protein is CASSLLGRGGTTTETQFF.